This T cell receptor (beta chain) was recovered during a study of blood T cell repertoires in COVID-19. Overall study: From the United States, Italy and Spain came samples of acute and convalescent COVID-19.

Authors' analysis steps: Reference gene primer amplification gave nucleated cell count estimates. Sequencing was performed with immunoSEQ multiplex PCR; in TCRdb, only in-frame clones are kept and a portion is missing. V, J and clone size are taken as reported in that table, and D and trimming were inferred from the DNA itself. The table shows 300,000 or so clones, with roughly 83% occurring only once. CDR3 length: 14 residues. The germline CDR1 and CDR2 sequences are SGHVS and FNYEAQ. V was pared by 3 bases and J by 0 bases, with 2 bases of the junction left unmatched. The TCR was taken from a woman between 45 and 60 years old with acute or convalescent COVID-19. Sequenced input: peripheral blood. This chain connects TRBV7-6 to TRBJ2-7, with 7 nucleotides matching TRBD1. DNA for the CDR3: TGTGCCAGCAGCTTGGACAGGAGCTCCTACGAGCAGTACTTC. The encoded protein is CASSLDRSSYEQYF.